The 15 T cell receptor beta chains in this list originate from one sample, sequenced in a study of esophageal squamous cell carcinoma under preoperative chemotherapy. MiXCR, run by TCRdb on the PCR reads, gives a single entry per CDR3 protein. The sample lists roughly 16,000 distinct CDR3 sequences; roughly half were seen once. Stated time point: before preoperative PTX-NDP chemotherapy. Sampling was done from a patient given preoperative chemotherapy. Receptor source: a human donor with esophageal squamous cell carcinoma. The donor label of this sample is uncertain.

This clonotype was counted a few times. This sequence joins TRBV7-9 and TRBJ2-3; 7 bases agree with TRBD2. CDR1 is SEHNR, CDR2 FQNEAQ, per germline (reference sequence). V dropped 0 bases and J dropped 0; count of bases not matched to a gene: 6. CDR3 size: 17 residues. The DNA of the CDR3 is TGTGCCAGCAGCTTAGCGTCGGGGGGATCAAGCACAGATACGCAGTATTTT. Protein product: CASSLASGGSSTDTQYF.

This clonotype was detected ten times or more. The chain employs TRBV7-2 and TRBJ2-5, with 10 bases aligning to TRBD2. V shed 4 bases, J shed 5 bases, and the junction held 7 bases outside the gene matches. This CDR3 is 15 amino acids long. Germline lookup yields CDR1 SGHTA and CDR2 FQGNSA. The CDR3 loop is CASSSRTSGGETQYF. DNA for the CDR3: TGTGCCAGCAGCTCCCGGACTAGCGGCGGCGAGACCCAGTACTTC. Combining the CDR3 with reference TRBV7-2 and TRBJ2-5 gives the whole variable domain GAGVSQSPSNKVTEKGKDVELRCDPISGHTALYWYRQSLGQGLEFLIYFQGNSAPDKSGLPSDRFSAERTGGSVSTLTIQRTQQEDSAVYLCASSSRTSGGETQYFGPGTRLLVL.

The J gene is TRBJ2-1, the V gene TRBV12-5, with a weak D call TRBD2 (6 bases). The CDR3 has 13 residues. The V end lost 4 bases, the J end lost 14 bases, and 18 bases lay between the germline ends. Germline V gives CDR1 LGHNT, CDR2 FRNRAP. The CDR3 spells CASGSLGGTSKFF. The CDR3, as DNA: TGTGCTAGTGGTTCCCTTGGCGGGACCTCAAAGTTCTTC.

The chain recombines TRBV7-2 with TRBJ2-3; the D gene is possibly TRBD2 (6 bases). In germline, CDR1 is SGHTA, CDR2 FQGNSA. Trimming left V 3 bases short and J 5 bases short, with 12 bases between. The CDR3 has 14 residues. CDR3 region: CASSLGGRVDTQYF. Here the CDR3 DNA reads TGTGCCAGCAGCTTGGGGGGAAGGGTAGATACGCAGTATTTT.

For this clonotype: The junction departs from germline at one end; a sequencing error may be responsible. The chain joins TRBV7-3 to TRBJ2-3; TRBD2 matches 8 bases. This CDR3 contains 15 residues. Germline-derived CDR1 and CDR2 are SGHTA and FQGTGA. The DNA of the CDR3 is TGTGGCAGGGGCGCTGGTAGCGGGGAGATAGATACGCAGTATTTC. Translation gives CGRGAGSGEIDTQYF.

The chain has TRBV7-9 and TRBJ2-5; 8 nucleotides agree with TRBD2. V dropped 3 bases and J dropped 4; count of bases not matched to a gene: 4. The CDR3 length is 14 residues. The germline V gene encodes CDR1 SEHNR and CDR2 FQNEAQ (reference sequence). As DNA, the CDR3 is TGTGCCAGCAGCTTGGCGGGGGGTCCAGAGACCCAGTACTTC. This gives the protein CASSLAGGPETQYF.

This clonotype was detected a few times. This chain connects TRBV19 to TRBJ1-4, with D possibly matching TRBD1 (6 bases). There are 15 residues in the CDR3. In germline, CDR1 is LNHDA, CDR2 SQIVND (reference sequence). With 3 bases removed from V and 4 bases from J, the gap between germline ends came to 12 bases. DNA of the CDR3: TGTGCCAGTAGTATGAATAGGGGGAGTAATGAAAAACTGTTTTTT. It specifies CASSMNRGSNEKLFF.

This clonotype was seen once. The DNA for the CDR3 is TGTGCCGTGACTAGCGGGAGCTACAATGAGCAGTTCTTC. Amino acids: CAVTSGSYNEQFF. The rearrangement uses TRBV27 and TRBJ2-1; 12 bases are a match to TRBD2. With 11 bases clipped from V and 3 bases from J, the junction kept 2 bases outside the gene matches. The CDR3 has 13 amino acids. Germline-derived CDR1 and CDR2 are MNHEY and SMNVEV (reference sequence).

This chain joins TRBV7-8 and TRBJ2-1; TRBD2 aligns across 10 bases. Germline assignment: CDR1 SGHVS and CDR2 FQNEAQ. The CDR3 runs to 16 residues. The ends lost 4 bases at V and 4 bases at J; junction bases unmatched: 7. This CDR3 reads CASSWTSGGYYNEQFF. The DNA for the CDR3 is TGTGCCAGCAGCTGGACTAGCGGAGGATATTACAATGAGCAGTTCTTC.

Comments on this clonotype: This may come from a read error, since a much larger clone is one base off. The chain employs TRBV12-3 or TRBV12-4 and TRBJ2-1; possibly TRBD2 for D (6 bases). V was shortened by 6 bases and J by 10 bases, with 22 bases between the two germline ends. This CDR3 has 15 amino acids. The CDR3 is CASRSGTPGSYEQFF. In nucleotides, the CDR3 is TGTGCCAGCAGATCCGGGACTCCGGGCTCCTACGAGCAGTTCTTC.

The V call is TRBV20-1, the J call TRBJ2-2; D is unresolved. CDR3 length: 13 residues. The germline CDR1 and CDR2 sequences are DFQATT and SNEGSKA (reference sequence). The V and J ends lost 6 bases and 4 bases respectively, with 12 bases between them. DNA for the CDR3: TGCAGTGCCCCGGGTCCTTCCACCGGGGAGCTGTTTTTT. It codes for CSAPGPSTGELFF.

The V call is TRBV12-3 or TRBV12-4, the J call TRBJ2-3; 7 nucleotides agree with TRBD2. With 3 bases clipped from V and 1 base from J, the junction kept 4 bases outside the gene matches. The CDR3 runs 15 residues. CDR3 sequence (DNA): TGTGCCAGCAGTTTGAGCGGGATGGGCACAGATACGCAGTATTTT. Translation gives CASSLSGMGTDTQYF.

This clonotype turned up a few times. The CDR3, as DNA: TGTGCCAGCAGGCCAGGGGGCGCAATCAATGAGCAGTTCTTC. Protein sequence: CASRPGGAINEQFF. The chain couples TRBV12-3 or TRBV12-4 to TRBJ2-1; 8 positions agree with TRBD1. The CDR3 has 14 amino acids. The V segment lost 6 bases and the J segment 6 bases; nucleotides outside the gene matches: 7.

The table lists this clonotype with a few counts. CDR3 DNA: TGTGCCAGCAGCGGGGGGCCCTCCTACGAGCAGTACTTC. Protein product: CASSGGPSYEQYF. This chain joins TRBV7-2 and TRBJ2-1; TRBD1 or TRBD2 may be the D gene (6 bases each). The DNA end is a closer match to TRBJ2-7, so the J assignment may be wrong. Germline V lookup: CDR1 SGHTA, CDR2 FQGNSA. This CDR3 contains 13 residues.

This clonotype occurred a few times. The junction does not match germline at one end; this may be a read error. This chain links TRBV7-2 with TRBJ2-1; 13 nucleotides line up with TRBD2. The CDR3 covers 15 residues. Germline V gene lookup returns CDR1 SGHTA and CDR2 FQGNSA. CDR3 nucleotide sequence: TGTGCCAGCAGCTTAGCCGAACTAGCGGGAGGGCCGATGATATTC. Translation: CASSLAELAGGPMIF.